The present TCR beta chain was sequenced within a study of regulatory T cells in long-lasting Graves disease. Study as a whole: Graves' patients, diagnosed recently, had received antithyroid drugs under 3 months.

Construction of the TCR beta libraries employed iRepertoire HTBI primers in conjunction with Arm-PCR of CDR3 regions. TCRdb re-called the multiplex PCR reads through MiXCR, storing one row per CDR3 protein. This sample has 550,000 or so distinct CDR3 sequences, with more than 10% found just once. This clonotype was observed at least ten times. What it recognizes is unknown. Time point noted: newly diagnosed GD, antithyroid drugs for less than 3 months. PBMC RNA served as the TCR library source. Study observations and caveats: Newly diagnosed Graves' patients exceeded persistent ones in TCR diversity.

These data were also reused for a study on T cells in Graves' hyperthyroidism and ophthalmopathy.

The clonotype originates from a woman in her 30s with Graves disease. The source material was peripheral blood mononuclear cells (PBMCs), sampled at new diagnosis, from a patient treated with antithyroid drugs.

The DNA of the CDR3 is TGCGCCAGCAGCCAATACCAGGACAGGGACTACTACAATGAGCAGTTCTTC. It specifies CASSQYQDRDYYNEQFF. This chain connects TRBV4-3 to TRBJ2-1; TRBD1 is a possible D gene (8 bases). V lost 2 bases and J lost 3, with 17 bases in between. The germline V gene encodes CDR1 LGHNA and CDR2 YSLEER. The CDR3 covers 17 residues.